This paragraph covers one T cell receptor beta chain sequence. This specimen comes from a study of blood T cell repertoires in COVID-19. Turning to the study itself: Acute and convalescent COVID-19 samples came from the United States, Italy and Spain. PBMCs, B-cell-depleted T cells, or T cells provided the cDNA or gDNA that made up the material.

The CDR3 length is 13 residues. Trimming at V came to 10 bases and at J to 2 bases, leaving 8 bases not matched to a gene. The germline CDR1 and CDR2 sequences are MNHEY and SMNVEV (reference sequence). Individuals in the exposed group had encountered a COVID-19 case within 2 weeks preceding study entry. The method was immunoSEQ multiplex PCR; TCRdb's version includes in-frame clones alone and lacks a portion of them. Here the sample spans about 220,000 clones, under 90% being singletons. V and J are TRBV27 and TRBJ2-7, with 7 nucleotides matching TRBD1. The TCR sequence derives from a woman between 45 and 65 years old who had been exposed to COVID-19. Input material: PBMCs or T cells enriched from blood (not recorded which). Here the CDR3 reads CATSTGATYEQYF. The CDR3 coding sequence is TGTGCCACCTCCACAGGGGCTACCTACGAGCAGTACTTC.